This T cell receptor (beta chain) was obtained from a study of T cell responses to AZD1222 COVID-19 vaccine. Notes on the study in general: Possibly, clonal diversity was underestimated; donors were largely white British and included more females.

TCRdb's copy holds only in-frame clones and misses some; the assay was immunoSEQ multiplex PCR. The sample has roughly 180,000 clones, 87% seen once. With respect to this clone: The antigen is not known.

The V gene's germline CDR1 is SNHLY and CDR2 FYNNEI. The CDR3 loop spans 12 amino acids. Trimming left V 7 bases short and J 0 bases short, with 6 bases between. This clonotype originated in an adult in good health. The V call is TRBV2, the J call TRBJ1-1; D is unclear. Here the sequenced sample was peripheral blood, taken on day 0 of AZD1222 vaccination. The CDR3 bases are TGTGCCAGCAAAATGATGAACACTGAAGCTTTCTTT. Its protein is CASKMMNTEAFF.